This TCR beta chain appears in the sequencing data of a study of blood T cells in healthy people across ages. With a J-beta primer mix and a sample-barcoded 5' primer, a second PCR ran about 7 to 11 cycles. TCRdb redid the calling of the 5' RACE reads with MiXCR, one entry per CDR3 protein. The sample lists around 2 million distinct CDR3 sequences; about two fifths were seen once. Trimming took off 5 bases at V and 6 bases at J, with 21 bases between the two ends. The CDR3 is 15 residues long. In germline, CDR1 is DFQATT, CDR2 SNEGSKA (reference sequence). The sequenced sample was blood. The clonotype originates from a human donor in good health. The chain is built from TRBV20-1 and TRBJ2-3; the D gene is possibly TRBD2 (6 bases). The CDR3 DNA is TGCAGTGCTTCCCCGTTCGGAGGGGCAGGGGATACGCAGTATTTT. It codes for CSASPFGGAGDTQYF.